This record concerns one T cell receptor (beta chain) sequence. Its target antigen remains unknown. No base quality values were provided; no much bigger clone lies one nucleotide off. These data come from a study of regulatory T cells in long-lasting Graves disease (dated by TCRdb to about 2021). Notes on the research overall: To count as having persistent Graves' disease, a patient had to have received antithyroid drug treatment for over 5 years with TSH receptor autoantibodies remaining persistently positive. Peripheral blood TCR sequencing and RNA sequencing compared persistent Graves' disease patients with newly diagnosed Graves' disease patients. The study was registered as a clinical trial and conducted in China. A total of around 35 samples underwent TCR sequencing, from 13 patients with persistent Graves' disease and some 20 patients with newly diagnosed Graves' disease. On average, persistent Graves' disease patients in the clinical cohort had been on antithyroid drugs for around ten years. Points the paper makes about the study in general: Sequencing and analysis were limited to the TCR beta chain. Because the primary lesion, thyroid tissue, could not be accessed, the study looked at peripheral blood alone. The small sample size was acknowledged by the authors as a limitation that may reduce accuracy. Persistent patients shared more public clonotypes among themselves (fewer than 3,000) than newly diagnosed patients did (more than 850). Compared with newly diagnosed patients, persistent Graves' disease patients had lower TCR Shannon entropy and fewer highly expanded clones, which suggests clonal expansion.

Library method: multiplex PCR. Sequencing took place on an Illumina HiSeq 4000. TCR beta libraries were built with iRepertoire HTBI primers and Arm-PCR amplification of CDR3 regions. PCR products were gel purified before sequencing. The published analysis was carried out like this. Across samples, 55 to 80 TRBV and over 11 TRBJ segments were identified and used for gene usage analysis of CDR3 amino acid clonotypes. COPE and FqMerger were used to merge filtered high-quality paired reads into contigs. BLAST was used to align contigs to IMGT TRBV, TRBD and TRBJ reference genes, and CDR3 was defined according to IMGT. Highly expanded clones were defined as clonotypes with a frequency above 0.1%. Repertoire diversity was measured by Shannon entropy, and V-J evenness by the Gini coefficient. Public clonotypes were defined as clonotypes shared by more than one individual. TCRdb reprocessed the public reads (quality trimming at Q25 with fastp, clone calling with MiXCR) and kept in-frame beta chains. All rows with the same CDR3 protein become a single entry with the most common DNA and genes. The V and J calls follow TCRdb's processing rather than the paper's. The sample data list about 460,000 distinct CDR3 sequences, and 22% of these were observed just once. The top ten constitute around 13% of the sample.

What the time point label conveys for this sample: persistent/refractory GD, antithyroid drugs over 5 years with positive TRAb. For both TCR sequencing and RNA sequencing, RNA was extracted from PBMCs in TRIzol. The diagnosis of Graves' disease followed American Thyroid Association guidelines. Patients for the study were recruited at an endocrinology department in Xi'an, China. Each patient gave approximately 9.7 milliliters of peripheral blood, collected in an EDTA anticoagulant tube. Ficoll Paque Plus density gradient separation was used to isolate PBMCs, and no further T cell sorting was performed. RNA quality was checked with an Agilent 2100 Bioanalyzer and agarose gel, and concentration with a NanoDrop 2000. This clonotype was sampled from a female donor with Graves disease. Sequences were derived from peripheral blood mononuclear cells (PBMCs), sampled when the disease was refractory, from a patient treated with antithyroid drugs.

The nucleotide sequence reads TGCAGTGCTGTCGGGTTAGGAAACACCATATATTTT. Translated, this is CSAVGLGNTIYF. The chain couples TRBV20-1 to TRBJ1-3; the D gene identity is not certain. The junction shows trimming of 5 bases on V and 4 bases on J, plus 9 bases between the germline ends. From the cysteine up to the phenylalanine, the CDR3 has a length of 12 residues. The read is trimmed to its CDR3 DNA, 36 bases read in frame from base 1. CDR1 and CDR2 are drawn from the germline V gene (reference sequence): DFQATT, SNEGSKA.